This entry describes one T cell receptor beta chain. The PCR contained 60 Vbeta and 13 Jbeta primers. Libraries were prepared by immunoSEQ multiplex PCR; TCRdb keeps only in-frame clonotypes and omits some of them. The data show about 140,000 clones, 61% seen once. This CDR3 comprises 17 residues. These data belong to a study of cytomegalovirus exposure and HLA in healthy donors. The rearrangement uses TRBV7-5 and TRBJ2-6; TRBD1, the table's D call, was not compared with the DNA. TRBV7-5 is marked as a pseudogene. The material sequenced was PBMCs. This receptor was identified in a male donor in good health and CMV-seronegative. The CDR3 loop is CARSAPTGLTGANVLTF. The CDR3 DNA sequence: TGTGCCAGAAGCGCCCCGACAGGGCTCACTGGGGCCAACGTCCTGACTTTC.